The 23 T cell receptor beta chains listed next were all sequenced from one sample in a study of cytomegalovirus exposure and HLA in healthy donors (dated by TCRdb to 2015 to 2018). The method behind the library was the immunoSEQ multiplex PCR assay. For the multiplex PCR, a mixture combining 60 forward primers for TCR Vbeta segments and 13 reverse primers for TCR Jbeta segments was used. What TCRdb holds here is the immuneACCESS table cut down to in-frame rearrangements. Part of the clones is not present; checked against another copy, under half of the missing clones reflect an unresolved V gene, and the others are unexplained. The table for this sample lists 170,000 or so clones. Together, the top ten hold approximately 2% of the sample. The specimen was PBMCs. The receptors derive from a man aged 25 to 40 in good health and CMV-seronegative.

The chain has TRBV9 and TRBJ2-7; 12 bases match TRBD1. Looked up from germline, CDR1 is SGDLS and CDR2 is YYNGEE. J lost 7 bases, V lost 3 bases, and 5 bases had no gene match. This CDR3 contains 14 residues. CDR3 in amino acids: CASSGGQGAREQYF. For the CDR3, the DNA is TGTGCCAGCAGCGGGGGACAGGGGGCGCGGGAGCAGTACTTC.

The chain combines TRBV7-2 with TRBJ2-1, with 9 bases aligning to TRBD2. V dropped 7 bases and J dropped 5; count of bases not matched to a gene: 12. The CDR3 has 16 residues. Germline CDR1 is SGHTA and CDR2 is FQGNSA. CDR3 sequence: CASTLRSGSIHNEQFF. In DNA, the CDR3 is TGTGCCAGCACTCTTCGTAGCGGGAGCATTCACAATGAGCAGTTCTTC. Full variable domain (outside the CDR3, taken from reference TRBV7-2 and TRBJ2-1): GAGVSQSPSNKVTEKGKDVELRCDPISGHTALYWYRQSLGQGLEFLIYFQGNSAPDKSGLPSDRFSAERTGGSVSTLTIQRTQQEDSAVYLCASTLRSGSIHNEQFFGPGTRLTVL.

This chain links TRBV29-1 with TRBJ2-2; D gene ambiguous. The CDR3 covers 11 residues. V lost 7 bases, J lost 7 bases, and 10 bases lay in between. Per germline, CDR1 SQVTM and CDR2 ANQGSEA. The CDR3 region has the DNA TGCAGCGAAGAACTCGGCGGGGAGCTGTTTTTT. This sequence encodes CSEELGGELFF.

CDR3 sequence: CASSSPLGQGLSGANVLTF. The DNA of the CDR3 is TGTGCCAGCAGTTCCCCACTAGGACAGGGGCTCTCTGGGGCCAACGTCCTGACTTTC. The V and J genes are TRBV28 and TRBJ2-6; 9 bases are shared with TRBD1. Unmatched junction bases numbered 10, after V lost 4 bases and J lost 0 bases. From germline, CDR1 is MDHEN and CDR2 SYDVKM. This CDR3 is built from 19 residues. Full variable domain (outside the CDR3, taken from reference TRBV28 and TRBJ2-6): DVKVTQSSRYLVKRTGEKVFLECVQDMDHENMFWYRQDPGLGLRLIYFSYDVKMKEKGDIPEGYSVSREKKERFSLILESASTNQTSMYLCASSSPLGQGLSGANVLTFGAGSRLTVL.

The rearrangement links TRBV7-9 to TRBJ2-3; TRBD2 matches 12 bases. V dropped 11 bases and J dropped 0; count of bases not matched to a gene: 3. There are 14 residues in the CDR3. Germline loops: CDR1 SEHNR, CDR2 FQNEAQ (reference sequence). The CDR3 loop reads CASGLAGSTDTQYF. The DNA of the CDR3 is TGTGCCTCGGGACTAGCGGGCAGCACAGATACGCAGTATTTT.

The chain links TRBV7-9 to TRBJ1-6; TRBD1 matches 9 bases. Germline V CDR1 and CDR2: SEHNR, FQNEAQ (reference sequence). Trimming removed 6 bases from V and 7 bases from J; junction bases left unmatched: 7. CDR3 length: 15 residues. The CDR3: CASSLETGGNSPLHF. Here the CDR3 DNA reads TGTGCCAGCAGTTTGGAGACAGGGGGGAATTCACCCCTCCACTTT.

The J gene is TRBJ1-1, the V gene TRBV11-3, with D unclear. The CDR3 loop spans 14 amino acids. Trimming cost V 5 bases and J 3 bases, with 13 bases left between them. Germline CDR1 reads SGHNT; CDR2 reads YENEEA. This chain's CDR3 is CASSAVVRDTEAFF. The CDR3 nucleotides are TGTGCCAGCAGCGCGGTCGTCCGTGACACTGAAGCTTTCTTT.

The chain employs TRBV7-8 and TRBJ1-1; TRBD1 matches 10 bases. The CDR3 sequence is 17 residues long. V dropped 1 base and J dropped 2; count of bases not matched to a gene: 7. CDR1 is SGHVS and CDR2 is FQNEAQ in the germline V gene. The CDR3 DNA sequence: TGTGCCAGCAGCTTAGGGACAGGGGGTATCAGAAACACTGAAGCTTTCTTT. Translation gives CASSLGTGGIRNTEAFF.

The chain recombines TRBV11-2 with TRBJ1-1; TRBD1 is a possible D gene (6 bases). The length of the CDR3 is 19 residues. V lost 3 bases to trimming and J lost 0 bases, with 23 bases between them. Germline assignment: CDR1 SGHAT and CDR2 FQNNGV. The CDR3 spells CASSFTPFDRSKMNTEAFF. The CDR3 DNA is TGTGCCAGCAGCTTCACGCCATTTGACAGGAGCAAAATGAACACTGAAGCTTTCTTT.

This chain joins TRBV5-4 and TRBJ1-2, with 7 nucleotides matching TRBD1. Per the germline V gene, CDR1 is SGHNT and CDR2 is YYREEE (reference sequence). Trimming at V came to 5 bases and at J to 5 bases, leaving 6 bases not matched to a gene. The CDR3 totals 13 residues. Here the CDR3 DNA reads TGTGCCAGCAGGGAACAGGGGTGGTATGGCTACACCTTC. As protein: CASREQGWYGYTF.

The chain carries TRBV2 and TRBJ1-4; 7 bases agree with TRBD1. J lost 8 bases, V lost 6 bases, and 9 bases had no gene match. The CDR3 contains 14 residues. Germline CDR1 SNHLY, CDR2 FYNNEI. The CDR3 sequence: CASRPTGVLEKLFF. In nucleotides, the CDR3 is TGTGCCAGCAGACCTACAGGGGTTTTGGAAAAACTGTTTTTT. The variable domain in full, with the rest retrieved from reference TRBV2 and TRBJ1-4, is EPEVTQTPSHQVTQMGQEVILRCVPISNHLYFYWYRQILGQKVEFLVSFYNNEISEKSEIFDDQFSVERPDGSNFTLKIRSTKLEDSAMYFCASRPTGVLEKLFFGSGTQLSVL.

The chain couples TRBV28 to TRBJ2-7; TRBD2 matches 8 bases. CDR3 length: 15 residues. J was trimmed by 2 bases and V by 5 bases; bases with no gene match: 8. Per germline, CDR1 MDHEN and CDR2 SYDVKM. CDR3 nucleotides: TGTGCCAGCAGTCCCCGTGGTAGCGGGACCTACGAGCAGTACTTC. Protein: CASSPRGSGTYEQYF. Supplemented by reference TRBV28 and TRBJ2-7, the full variable domain reads DVKVTQSSRYLVKRTGEKVFLECVQDMDHENMFWYRQDPGLGLRLIYFSYDVKMKEKGDIPEGYSVSREKKERFSLILESASTNQTSMYLCASSPRGSGTYEQYFGPGTRLTVT.

This sequence joins TRBV9 and TRBJ2-7, with 11 bases fitting TRBD1. The germline gives CDR1 SGDLS, CDR2 YYNGEE. The CDR3 spans 15 residues. The V gene end was trimmed by 4 bases and the J gene end by 3 bases; junction bases not matched to a gene: 6. The CDR3 DNA is TGTGCCAGCAGCCCAGACGGGACAGGGGGCTACGAGCAGTACTTC. This translates into CASSPDGTGGYEQYF.

The genes are TRBV19 and TRBJ2-1, with a tentative D call TRBD2 (6 bases). The V end lost 10 bases, the J end lost 7 bases, and 17 bases lay between the germline ends. Looked up from germline, CDR1 is LNHDA and CDR2 is SQIVND (reference sequence). The CDR3 loop spans 13 amino acids. The CDR3 DNA reads as TGTGCCACCCGCAGGAGGGCGGAGAATGAGCAGTTCTTC. Translation gives CATRRRAENEQFF.

This chain connects TRBV5-4 to TRBJ1-1; TRBD1 agrees at 12 bases. The V gene's germline CDR1 is SGHNT and CDR2 YYREEE (reference sequence). This CDR3 spans 19 amino acids. V shed 0 bases and J 7 bases; nucleotides not matched to a gene: 16. CDR3 coding DNA: TGTGCCAGCAGCTTGGCATTAACTAGGGACAGGGGGCAACGATATGAAGCTTTCTTT. It is translated as CASSLALTRDRGQRYEAFF.

V is TRBV11-3 and J is TRBJ2-1; TRBD2 aligns across 7 bases. The trim removed 4 bases at V and 3 bases at J, leaving 3 bases unmatched. Germline V gives CDR1 SGHNT, CDR2 YENEEA. The CDR3 is 14 amino acids. Here the CDR3 reads CASSYGTNYNEQFF. In nucleotides, the CDR3 is TGTGCCAGCAGCTACGGGACTAACTACAATGAGCAGTTCTTC.

V and J are TRBV28 and TRBJ2-6; TRBD2 matches 7 bases. Germline V lookup: CDR1 MDHEN, CDR2 SYDVKM. Germline trimming cut 5 bases from V and 4 bases from J; bases unmatched to any gene: 14. The CDR3 is made up of 18 amino acids. The chain's CDR3 is CASSTRRAGAAGANVLTF. CDR3 DNA: TGTGCCAGCAGTACCAGAAGGGCGGGAGCTGCCGGGGCCAACGTCCTGACTTTC.

J is TRBJ2-5 and V is TRBV6-6, with 10 bases identical to TRBD2. Germline V gene sequence: CDR1 MNHNY, CDR2 SVGAGI (reference sequence). This CDR3 is built from 15 residues. J lost 3 bases, V lost 7 bases, and 8 bases had no gene match. CDR3 protein: CASTDLAGVEETQYF. The CDR3 coding sequence is TGTGCCAGCACCGATCTAGCGGGAGTGGAAGAGACCCAGTACTTC.

The chain has TRBV7-2 and TRBJ2-1, with D unclear. From germline, CDR1 is SGHTA and CDR2 FQGNSA. The CDR3 totals 14 residues. V lost 3 bases, J lost 5 bases, and 11 bases lay in between. The CDR3 DNA reads as TGTGCCAGCAGCTTGAAAAACAAAAACAATGAGCAGTTCTTC. Protein sequence: CASSLKNKNNEQFF. The variable domain in full, completed from reference TRBV7-2 and TRBJ2-1, reads GAGVSQSPSNKVTEKGKDVELRCDPISGHTALYWYRQSLGQGLEFLIYFQGNSAPDKSGLPSDRFSAERTGGSVSTLTIQRTQQEDSAVYLCASSLKNKNNEQFFGPGTRLTVL.

The chain uses TRBV23-1 and TRBJ1-1, with TRBD1 matching 7 bases. TRBV23-1 is placed among ORFs of uncertain function. The V segment lost 10 bases and the J segment 1 base; nucleotides outside the gene matches: 9. The CDR3 is made up of 14 amino acids. For the CDR3, the DNA is TGCGCCACCCCCAAGGGACAGCCGAACACTGAAGCTTTCTTT. Amino acid sequence: CATPKGQPNTEAFF.

The CDR3 sequence: CASSLGQGELVQYF. The CDR3, as DNA: TGTGCCAGCAGTTTAGGACAGGGCGAGCTTGTGCAGTATTTT. The chain couples TRBV27 to TRBJ2-3, with 8 bases matching TRBD1. V was pared by 2 bases and J by 11 bases, with 9 bases of the junction left unmatched. The germline CDR1 and CDR2 sequences are MNHEY and SMNVEV (reference sequence). This CDR3 region has 14 residues.

This chain links TRBV11-2 with TRBJ2-3; 10 positions agree with TRBD2. Germline loops: CDR1 SGHAT, CDR2 FQNNGV. With 5 bases clipped from V and 11 bases from J, the junction kept 4 bases outside the gene matches. This CDR3 region has 12 residues. As DNA, the CDR3 is TGTGCCAGCAGCCCTAGCGGGAGAATGCAGTATTTT. Amino acids: CASSPSGRMQYF.

The genes are TRBV6-1 and TRBJ2-6, with D maybe TRBD1 (5 bases). V dropped 4 bases and J dropped 0 bases, with 10 bases sitting between them. The CDR3 is 16 amino acids. Per germline, CDR1 MNHNS and CDR2 SASEGT. CDR3 bases: TGTGCCAGCAGTGTAGGGGCGTTCTCTGGGGCCAACGTCCTGACTTTC. This encodes CASSVGAFSGANVLTF.